The 11 T cell receptor beta chains reported below all come from one sample, sequenced in a study of OX40 agonist ivuxolimab in advanced cancers. The repertoire was sequenced with immunoSEQ multiplex PCR; TCRdb's copy has only in-frame clones and lacks some. The sample consists of tens of thousands of clones, 84% of them appearing once. The specimen was CD4+ or CD8+ T cells sorted from blood, collected in a trial of the OX40 agonist ivuxolimab. The origin of the receptors is an adult with an advanced solid tumor such as melanoma, head and neck, liver or kidney cancer.

The rearrangement joins TRBV10-3 to TRBJ1-5, with D perhaps matching TRBD1 (5 bases). V was cut by 0 bases and J by 2 bases, with 11 bases left in between. This CDR3 spans 16 amino acids. Germline V gene lookup returns CDR1 ENHRY and CDR2 SYGVKD. The CDR3 spells CAISESWGAGNQPQHF. The CDR3 DNA is TGTGCCATCAGTGAGTCGTGGGGCGCGGGCAATCAGCCCCAGCATTTT.

The V and J genes are TRBV28 and TRBJ2-5; the D gene is possibly TRBD1 (5 bases). CDR3 length equals 16 residues. The germline gives CDR1 MDHEN, CDR2 SYDVKM. Trimming cost V 5 bases and J 5 bases, with 21 bases left between them. Here the CDR3 DNA reads TGTGCCAGCAGTCCCCCCAAGATGGCAGGGCGGGAGACCCAGTACTTC. This encodes CASSPPKMAGRETQYF.

V gene TRBV6-6 combines with J gene TRBJ1-1, with 9 bases fitting TRBD1. The CDR3 loop spans 16 amino acids. Germline values: CDR1 MNHNY, CDR2 SVGAGI (reference sequence). V trimming: 7 bases; J trimming: 0 bases; junction bases outside the gene matches: 9. The CDR3 DNA follows: TGTGCCAGCATCAGCGGACAGGGGATTATGAACACTGAAGCTTTCTTT. Translating it yields CASISGQGIMNTEAFF.

To note about this clone: Germline is not matched at one junction end, which may reflect a read error. This chain links TRBV19 with TRBJ2-1; 9 nucleotides line up with TRBD1. The CDR3 extends over 13 amino acids. Germline CDR1 reads LNHDA; CDR2 reads SQIVND (reference sequence). CDR3 coding DNA: TGTGCCAGTAGTATGGGGTCTAGGACAGGGGTAATCTTC. Encoded protein: CASSMGSRTGVIF.

The chain links TRBV7-2 to TRBJ1-1, with D maybe TRBD1 (5 bases). The CDR3 length is 14 residues. Trimming stripped 4 bases from V and 4 bases from J, with 13 bases between. The germline gives CDR1 SGHTA, CDR2 FQGNSA. The CDR3 loop reads CASSSGTGGTEAFF. CDR3 in DNA: TGTGCCAGCAGCTCCGGGACTGGGGGCACTGAAGCTTTCTTT.

In this sample, this clone turned up once. The chain joins TRBV30 to TRBJ2-7; D unresolved. The length of the CDR3 is 15 residues. V was cut by 2 bases and J by 4 bases, with 18 bases left in between. The germline V gene has CDR1 GTSNPN and CDR2 SVGIG (reference sequence). This chain's CDR3 is CAWSSPVTAVYEQYF. The CDR3 region has the DNA TGTGCCTGGAGTTCACCGGTCACTGCAGTTTACGAGCAGTACTTC. Complete variable domain (other parts from reference TRBV30 and TRBJ2-7): SQTIHQWPATLVQPVGSPLSLECTVEGTSNPNLYWYRQAAGRGLQLLFYSVGIGQISSEVPQNLSASRPQDRQFILSSKKLLLSDSGFYLCAWSSPVTAVYEQYFGPGTRLTVT.

The CDR3 sequence is CASSVGHNTEAFF. The CDR3 nucleotides are TGTGCCAGCAGCGTAGGACACAACACTGAAGCTTTCTTT. The chain has TRBV7-2 and TRBJ1-1, with D possibly TRBD1 on 5 matching bases. CDR1 SGHTA and CDR2 FQGNSA come from the germline V gene. The CDR3 has 13 amino acids. The V end was cut by 5 bases, the J end by 2 bases, with 9 bases between.

This clone was seen only once. V and J are TRBV5-6 and TRBJ2-3; 12 bases are a match to TRBD1. Germline CDR1 and CDR2: SGHDT and YYEEEE. With V trimmed by 4 bases and J by 5 bases, 5 bases remained unmatched. This CDR3 is built from 15 residues. The CDR3 sequence is CASSPGQGAGDTQYF. CDR3 in DNA: TGTGCCAGCAGCCCGGGACAGGGGGCCGGAGATACGCAGTATTTT.

This chain's CDR3 is CASSWIGASTDTQYF. The CDR3 nucleotides read TGTGCCAGCAGCTGGATAGGGGCTAGCACAGATACGCAGTATTTT. The chain has TRBV9 and TRBJ2-3; D is possibly TRBD1 (5 bases). V was shortened by 4 bases and J by 0 bases, with 12 bases between the two germline ends. The CDR3 runs 15 residues. The germline gives CDR1 SGDLS, CDR2 YYNGEE.

This CDR3 is CASSPTGGRETQYF. In DNA form, the CDR3 reads TGTGCCAGCAGCCCGACAGGGGGCCGGGAGACCCAGTACTTC. The chain combines TRBV11-2 with TRBJ2-5, with 10 bases lining up with TRBD1. Looked up from germline, CDR1 is SGHAT and CDR2 is FQNNGV. The length of the CDR3 is 14 residues. Unmatched junction bases numbered 5, after V lost 5 bases and J lost 5 bases.

The chain employs TRBV18 and TRBJ2-3, with 7 bases fitting TRBD2. Losses at the gene ends were 3 bases for V and 4 bases for J; bases not matched to a gene: 7. The CDR3 sequence is 15 residues long. Germline CDR1 is KGHSH and CDR2 is LQKENI. In DNA form, the CDR3 reads TGTGCCAGCTCACCCGGGACTAAGCTTCCAGATACGCAGTATTTT. Protein: CASSPGTKLPDTQYF. Based on the CDR3 plus reference TRBV18 and TRBJ2-3, the full variable domain is NAGVMQNPRHLVRRRGQEARLRCSPMKGHSHVYWYRQLPEEGLKFMVYLQKENIIDESGMPKERFSAEFPKEGPSILRIQQVVRGDSAAYFCASSPGTKLPDTQYFGPGTRLTVL.